The 5 T cell receptor beta chains below were found in one sample sequenced in a study of blood T cell repertoires in COVID-19. TCRdb's table, derived via immunoSEQ multiplex PCR, lists solely in-frame clones and lacks some. The sample carries about 280,000 clones, around 85% recorded once. Source material: peripheral blood. The source is a woman in her twenties or thirties who had recovered from COVID-19.

This clone was detected only once. The genes are TRBV24-1 and TRBJ2-1; D uncertain. The V gene lost 5 bases and the J gene lost 7 bases, with 8 bases spanning the gap. CDR3 length: 12 residues. Germline loops: CDR1 KGHDR, CDR2 SFDVKD. CDR3 coding DNA: TGTGCCACCAGTGTAGTCGAGAATGAGCAGTTCTTC. Translation gives CATSVVENEQFF.

The chain joins TRBV14 to TRBJ2-5, with D possibly matching TRBD1 (5 bases). This CDR3 is built from 14 residues. V was trimmed by 0 bases and J by 2 bases, leaving 7 bases between them. In germline, CDR1 is SGHDN, CDR2 FVKESK. CDR3 DNA sequence: TGTGCCAGCAGCCAAGAACCAGGGCAAGAGACCCAGTACTTC. It yields the protein CASSQEPGQETQYF.

V is TRBV18 and J is TRBJ2-1; tentatively, D is TRBD1 (6 bases). From germline, CDR1 is KGHSH and CDR2 LQKENI. CDR3 length: 14 amino acids. The V end lost 2 bases, the J end lost 8 bases, and 13 bases lay between the germline ends. The DNA for the CDR3 is TGTGCCAGCTCACCATCCCCAGGGGATGATGAGCAGTTCTTC. It translates to CASSPSPGDDEQFF.

The V and J genes are TRBV5-6 and TRBJ2-1; TRBD2 agrees at 7 bases. The CDR3 totals 13 residues. Germline V gene sequence: CDR1 SGHDT, CDR2 YYEEEE. V lost 1 base and J lost 6; bases outside the gene matches: 1. This chain's CDR3 is CASSLWGGNEQFF. In DNA, the CDR3 is TGTGCCAGCAGCTTGTGGGGGGGCAATGAGCAGTTCTTC.

The rearrangement links TRBV6-5 to TRBJ2-6, with D possibly being TRBD1 (5 bases). From germline, CDR1 is MNHEY and CDR2 SVGAGI. V was shortened by 4 bases and J by 0 bases, with 7 bases between the two germline ends. This CDR3 contains 15 residues. CDR3 DNA: TGTGCCAGCAGTTTCCAGGGCTCTGGGGCCAACGTCCTGACTTTC. It codes for CASSFQGSGANVLTF.